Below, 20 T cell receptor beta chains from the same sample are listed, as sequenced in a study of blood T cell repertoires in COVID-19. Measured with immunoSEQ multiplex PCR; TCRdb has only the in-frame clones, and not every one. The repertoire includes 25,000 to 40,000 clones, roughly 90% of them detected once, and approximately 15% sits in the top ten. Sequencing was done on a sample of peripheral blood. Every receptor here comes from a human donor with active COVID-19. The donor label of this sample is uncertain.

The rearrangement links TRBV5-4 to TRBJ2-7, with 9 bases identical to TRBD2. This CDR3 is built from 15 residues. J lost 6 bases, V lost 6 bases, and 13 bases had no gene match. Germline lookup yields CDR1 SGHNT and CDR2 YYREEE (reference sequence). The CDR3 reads CASTEKVAGESEQYF. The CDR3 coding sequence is TGTGCCAGCACCGAGAAGGTAGCGGGGGAGAGCGAGCAGTACTTC.

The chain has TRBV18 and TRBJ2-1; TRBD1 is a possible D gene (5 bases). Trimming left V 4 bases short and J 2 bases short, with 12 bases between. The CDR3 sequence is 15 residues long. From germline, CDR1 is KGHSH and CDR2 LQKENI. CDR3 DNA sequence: TGTGCCAGCTCACTACTTGACAGCACCTACAATGAGCAGTTCTTC. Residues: CASSLLDSTYNEQFF.

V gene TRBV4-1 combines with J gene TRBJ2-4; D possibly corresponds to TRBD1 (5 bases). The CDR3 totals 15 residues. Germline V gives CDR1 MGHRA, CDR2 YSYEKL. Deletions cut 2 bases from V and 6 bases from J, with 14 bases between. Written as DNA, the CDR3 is TGCGCCAGCAGCCAAACAGGAACGCCCTTAAACATTCAGTACTTC. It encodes CASSQTGTPLNIQYF.

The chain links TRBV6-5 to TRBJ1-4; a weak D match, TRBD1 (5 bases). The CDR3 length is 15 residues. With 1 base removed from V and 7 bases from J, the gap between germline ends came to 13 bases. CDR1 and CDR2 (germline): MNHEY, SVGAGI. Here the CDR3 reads CASSYFFGQGEKLFF. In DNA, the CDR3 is TGTGCCAGCAGTTACTTTTTTGGCCAGGGTGAAAAACTGTTTTTT.

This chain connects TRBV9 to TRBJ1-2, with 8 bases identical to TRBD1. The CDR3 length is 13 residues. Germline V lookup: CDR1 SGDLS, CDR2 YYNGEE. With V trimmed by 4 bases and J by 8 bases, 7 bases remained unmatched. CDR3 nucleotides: TGTGCCAGCAGCCTAAGGACAGGGAGGGGCTACACCTTC. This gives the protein CASSLRTGRGYTF.

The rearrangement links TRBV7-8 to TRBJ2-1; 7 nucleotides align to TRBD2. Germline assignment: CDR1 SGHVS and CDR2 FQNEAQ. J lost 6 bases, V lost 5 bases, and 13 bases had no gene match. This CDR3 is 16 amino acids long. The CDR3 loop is CASSHPRGGGVNEQFF. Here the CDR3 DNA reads TGTGCCAGCAGCCACCCACGGGGCGGGGGTGTCAATGAGCAGTTCTTC.

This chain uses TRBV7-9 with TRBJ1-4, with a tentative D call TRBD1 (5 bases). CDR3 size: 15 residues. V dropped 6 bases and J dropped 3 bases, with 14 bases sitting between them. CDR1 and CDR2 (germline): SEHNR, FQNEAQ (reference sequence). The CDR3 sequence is CASSLRGQANEKLFF. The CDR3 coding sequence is TGTGCCAGCAGTCTTAGAGGACAAGCTAATGAAAAACTGTTTTTT.

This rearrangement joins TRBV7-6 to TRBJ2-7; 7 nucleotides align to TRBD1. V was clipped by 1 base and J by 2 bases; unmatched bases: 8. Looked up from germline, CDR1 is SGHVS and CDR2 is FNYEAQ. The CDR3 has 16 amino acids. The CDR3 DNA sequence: TGTGCCAGCAGCTTAGAGGCGACAGGGTCGGCCTACGAGCAGTACTTC. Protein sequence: CASSLEATGSAYEQYF.

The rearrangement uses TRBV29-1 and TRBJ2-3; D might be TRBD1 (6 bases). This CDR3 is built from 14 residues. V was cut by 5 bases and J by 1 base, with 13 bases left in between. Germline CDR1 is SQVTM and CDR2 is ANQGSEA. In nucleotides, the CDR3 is TGCAGCGTTCTCCACAGGGTCGGCACAGATACGCAGTATTTT. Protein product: CSVLHRVGTDTQYF.

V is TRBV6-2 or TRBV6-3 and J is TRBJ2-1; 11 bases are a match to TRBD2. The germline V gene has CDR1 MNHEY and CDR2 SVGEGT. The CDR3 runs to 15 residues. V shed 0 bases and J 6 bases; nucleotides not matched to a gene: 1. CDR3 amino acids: CASSYSSGGANEQFF. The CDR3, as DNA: TGTGCCAGCAGTTACTCTAGCGGGGGGGCCAATGAGCAGTTCTTC.

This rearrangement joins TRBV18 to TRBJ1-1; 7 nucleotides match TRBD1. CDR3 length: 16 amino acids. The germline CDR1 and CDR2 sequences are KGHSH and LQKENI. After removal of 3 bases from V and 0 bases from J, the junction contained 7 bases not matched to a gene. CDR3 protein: CASSPLGGLMNTEAFF. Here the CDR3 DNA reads TGTGCCAGCTCACCGCTAGGGGGCCTCATGAACACTGAAGCTTTCTTT.

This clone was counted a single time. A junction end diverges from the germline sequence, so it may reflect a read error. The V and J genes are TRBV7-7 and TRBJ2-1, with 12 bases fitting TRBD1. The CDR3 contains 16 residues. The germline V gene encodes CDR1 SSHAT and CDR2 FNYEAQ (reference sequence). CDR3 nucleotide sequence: TGTGCTAGCAGCGCGGACGGGACAGGGGGCTCCACTGAGCAGTTCTTC. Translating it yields CASSADGTGGSTEQFF.

The DNA for the CDR3 is TGTGCCAGCAGTTACGCTAGCGGGGGTTCTTACGAGCAGTACTTC. Translating gives CASSYASGGSYEQYF. This chain connects TRBV6-2 or TRBV6-3 to TRBJ2-7, with TRBD2 matching 10 bases. Germline-derived CDR1 and CDR2 are MNHEY and SVGEGT. J was trimmed by 4 bases and V by 2 bases; bases with no gene match: 5. CDR3 length: 15 amino acids.

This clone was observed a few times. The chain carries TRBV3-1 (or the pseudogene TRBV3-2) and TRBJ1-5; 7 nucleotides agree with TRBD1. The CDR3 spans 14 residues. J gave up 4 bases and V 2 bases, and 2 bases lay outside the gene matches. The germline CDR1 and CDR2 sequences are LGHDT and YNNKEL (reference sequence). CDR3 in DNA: TGTGCCAGCAGCCAAACAGGGGATAATCAGCCCCAGCATTTT. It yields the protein CASSQTGDNQPQHF.

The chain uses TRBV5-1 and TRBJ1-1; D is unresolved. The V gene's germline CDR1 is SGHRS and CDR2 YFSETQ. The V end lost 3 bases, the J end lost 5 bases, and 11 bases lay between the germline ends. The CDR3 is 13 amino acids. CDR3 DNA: TGCGCCAGCAGCTCCTGGGGAGTTACTGAAGCTTTCTTT. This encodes CASSSWGVTEAFF.

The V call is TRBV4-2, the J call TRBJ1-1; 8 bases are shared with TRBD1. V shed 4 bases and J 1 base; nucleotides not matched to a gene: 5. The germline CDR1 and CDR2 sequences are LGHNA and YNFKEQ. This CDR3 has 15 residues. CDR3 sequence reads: CASSLETGGNTEAFF. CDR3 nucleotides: TGTGCCAGCAGCCTAGAAACAGGGGGGAACACTGAAGCTTTCTTT.

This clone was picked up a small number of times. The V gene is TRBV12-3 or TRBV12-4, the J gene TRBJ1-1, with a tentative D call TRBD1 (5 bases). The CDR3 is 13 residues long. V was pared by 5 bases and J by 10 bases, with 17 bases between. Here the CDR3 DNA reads TGTGCCAGCAGTCCAGGACAAGGCATTGGAGCTTTCTTT. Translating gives CASSPGQGIGAFF.

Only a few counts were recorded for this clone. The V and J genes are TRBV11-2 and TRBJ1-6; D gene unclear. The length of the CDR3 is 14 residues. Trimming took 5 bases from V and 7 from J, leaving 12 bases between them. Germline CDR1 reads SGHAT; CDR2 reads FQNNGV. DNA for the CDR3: TGTGCCAGCAGCCGAGAGGTCCTCAATTCACCCCTCCACTTT. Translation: CASSREVLNSPLHF.

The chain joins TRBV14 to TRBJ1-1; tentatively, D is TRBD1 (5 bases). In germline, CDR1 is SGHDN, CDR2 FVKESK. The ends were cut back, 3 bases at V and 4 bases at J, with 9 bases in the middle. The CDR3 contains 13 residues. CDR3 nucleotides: TGTGCCAGCAGCCACGCCGGGGGCACTGAAGCTTTCTTT. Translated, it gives CASSHAGGTEAFF.

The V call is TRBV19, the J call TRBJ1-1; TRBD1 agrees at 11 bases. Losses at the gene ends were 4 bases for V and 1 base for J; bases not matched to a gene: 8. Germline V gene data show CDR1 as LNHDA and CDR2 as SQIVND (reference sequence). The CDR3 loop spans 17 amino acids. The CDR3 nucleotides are TGTGCCAGTAGTAAGGGACAGGGGGTGAAACGGAACACTGAAGCTTTCTTT. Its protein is CASSKGQGVKRNTEAFF.